The 25 T cell receptor beta chains reported below all come from one sample, sequenced in a study of blood T cell repertoires in COVID-19. Some clones are missing from TCRdb's copy, which holds only in-frame ones; the method was immunoSEQ multiplex PCR. This table holds about 81,000 clones, about 90% found once. Material for sequencing was peripheral blood. These receptors all come from a woman of 80 years or more with acute or convalescent COVID-19.

The J gene is TRBJ2-1, the V gene TRBV3-1 (or the pseudogene TRBV3-2); 13 bases fit TRBD2. J lost 6 bases, V lost 1 base, and 6 bases had no gene match. Germline values: CDR1 LGHDT, CDR2 YNNKEL (reference sequence). The CDR3 spans 17 residues. The CDR3 coding sequence is TGTGCCAGCAGCCAAGGGGGACTAGCGGGATATTTCAATGAGCAGTTCTTC. This translates into CASSQGGLAGYFNEQFF.

The gene calls are TRBV19 and TRBJ1-2; TRBD1 matches 9 bases. V lost 4 bases to trimming and J lost 3 bases; unmatched junction nucleotides: 9. Looked up from germline, CDR1 is LNHDA and CDR2 is SQIVND (reference sequence). The CDR3 contains 16 residues. The DNA for the CDR3 is TGTGCCAGTAGTACCTACGGGACAGGGAGGGACTATGGCTACACCTTC. This translates into CASSTYGTGRDYGYTF.

The chain employs TRBV20-1 and TRBJ2-3, with no clear D. Germline CDR1 reads DFQATT; CDR2 reads SNEGSKA (reference sequence). Trimming shortened V by 3 bases and J by 2 bases, and 3 bases separated the two germline ends. The CDR3 length is 11 residues. The CDR3 region has the DNA TGCAGTGCTAGTCACACAGATACGCAGTATTTT. Its translation is CSASHTDTQYF.

This clone was detected once. J is TRBJ1-1 and V is TRBV7-2; D is uncertain. V was pared by 1 base and J by 3 bases, with 15 bases between. The CDR3 is 16 residues long. Germline CDR1 reads SGHTA; CDR2 reads FQGNSA. CDR3 coding DNA: TGTGCCAGCAGCTTAGGGGTGCAGGTACGGTACACTGAAGCTTTCTTT. Translation: CASSLGVQVRYTEAFF.

The CDR3 spells CASSLPQATGELFF. CDR3 sequence (DNA): TGTGCCAGCAGCTTACCGCAGGCTACCGGGGAGCTGTTTTTT. V usage is TRBV7-9 and J usage is TRBJ2-2; D unresolved. Per the germline V gene, CDR1 is SEHNR and CDR2 is FQNEAQ (reference sequence). This CDR3 region has 14 residues. V was shortened by 2 bases and J by 5 bases, with 9 bases between the two germline ends.

The V and J genes are TRBV29-1 and TRBJ2-7, with D possibly being TRBD1 (6 bases). V gave up 6 bases and J gave up 2 bases, with 17 bases separating them. Germline V lookup: CDR1 SQVTM, CDR2 ANQGSEA. This CDR3 has 14 residues. CDR3 nucleotide sequence: TGCAGCGTCGTGGACAGCAGAGACCCCTACGAGCAGTACTTC. As protein: CSVVDSRDPYEQYF.

J is TRBJ2-2 and V is TRBV18; possibly TRBD1 for D (6 bases). The CDR3 totals 15 residues. Germline CDR1 KGHSH, CDR2 LQKENI. Trimming removed 3 bases at V and 0 bases at J, with 8 bases between. The CDR3 sequence: CASSPGHANTGELFF. CDR3 in DNA: TGTGCCAGCTCACCGGGACACGCGAACACCGGGGAGCTGTTTTTT.

The genes are TRBV24-1 and TRBJ2-3; tentatively, D is TRBD1 (6 bases). V was pared by 3 bases and J by 2 bases, with 14 bases between. Per germline, CDR1 KGHDR and CDR2 SFDVKD. The CDR3 sequence is 16 residues long. CDR3 region: CATSDGARGLTDTQYF. CDR3 bases: TGTGCCACCAGTGATGGGGCCAGGGGCCTCACAGATACGCAGTATTTT.

The chain has TRBV5-1 and TRBJ1-1; tentatively, D is TRBD1 (5 bases). The V end lost 4 bases, the J end lost 2 bases, and 9 bases lay between the germline ends. Germline CDR1 SGHRS, CDR2 YFSETQ. CDR3 length equals 13 residues. CDR3 nucleotide sequence: TGCGCCAGCAGCCCGACAGCAAACACTGAAGCTTTCTTT. Protein: CASSPTANTEAFF.

The chain links TRBV6-1 to TRBJ2-3; TRBD1 aligns across 8 bases. The CDR3 is 14 amino acids. Looked up from germline, CDR1 is MNHNS and CDR2 is SASEGT. After removal of 3 bases from V and 5 bases from J, the junction contained 4 bases not matched to a gene. CDR3 DNA sequence: TGTGCCAGCAGTGACAGGGGGCAGAGAGATACGCAGTATTTT. The encoded protein is CASSDRGQRDTQYF.

This sequence joins TRBV18 and TRBJ1-1; 11 bases match TRBD1. The V gene end was trimmed by 6 bases and the J gene end by 1 base; junction bases not matched to a gene: 7. CDR1 KGHSH and CDR2 LQKENI come from the germline V gene. The CDR3 covers 16 residues. CDR3 in DNA: TGTGCCAGCTCCTCCTCGGGGACAGGGGGGAACACTGAAGCTTTCTTT. Its protein product is CASSSSGTGGNTEAFF.

This clone was counted only a few times. This rearrangement joins TRBV6-1 to TRBJ2-1; 11 bases match TRBD2. The V gene's germline CDR1 is MNHNS and CDR2 SASEGT. There are 17 residues in the CDR3. V trimming: 1 base; J trimming: 4 bases; junction bases outside the gene matches: 6. CDR3 coding DNA: TGTGCCAGCAGTGAAGAAGTAGCGGGAGGGCTTTACAATGAGCAGTTCTTC. Translating gives CASSEEVAGGLYNEQFF.

The rearrangement uses TRBV7-6 and TRBJ2-3, with D unresolved. The ends were cut back, 1 base at V and 2 bases at J, with 10 bases in the middle. Germline values: CDR1 SGHVS, CDR2 FNYEAQ. The CDR3 runs 15 residues. CDR3: CASSLGAGNTDTQYF. DNA for the CDR3: TGTGCCAGCAGCTTAGGGGCAGGAAACACAGATACGCAGTATTTT.

The chain combines TRBV5-1 with TRBJ2-7, with TRBD1 matching 7 bases. The germline V gene encodes CDR1 SGHRS and CDR2 YFSETQ. The CDR3 runs 15 residues. V lost 4 bases, J lost 3 bases, and 10 bases stayed unmatched. CDR3 nucleotide sequence: TGCGCCAGCAGCGTAAAGGGGGCTGGAGTCTACGAGCAGTACTTC. Translating it yields CASSVKGAGVYEQYF.

The chain uses TRBV5-1 and TRBJ1-1; D remains unclear. CDR3 size: 14 residues. Germline-derived CDR1 and CDR2 are SGHRS and YFSETQ. V gave up 5 bases and J gave up 7 bases, with 18 bases separating them. For the CDR3, the DNA is TGCGCCAGCAGGTCTAGGGCGGGAGATATTGAAGCTTTCTTT. Translating gives CASRSRAGDIEAFF.

The chain is built from TRBV5-1 and TRBJ2-7; D is perhaps TRBD1 (5 bases). V shed 0 bases and J shed 4 bases, with 11 bases lying between them. The CDR3 sequence is 14 residues long. Germline lookup yields CDR1 SGHRS and CDR2 YFSETQ. The CDR3 loop reads CASSLDFRAYEQYF. Here the CDR3 DNA reads TGCGCCAGCAGCTTGGATTTCAGGGCGTACGAGCAGTACTTC.

To note about this clone: One end of the junction is discordant with germline, which a read error may explain. The rearrangement uses TRBV20-1 and TRBJ1-2, with 9 bases matching TRBD1. The germline CDR1 and CDR2 sequences are DFQATT and SNEGSKA (reference sequence). The CDR3 runs to 11 residues. The CDR3 sequence: CSARRDRAYLF. CDR3 sequence (DNA): TGCAGTGCTAGGCGGGACAGGGCATATCTCTTC.

The V gene is TRBV3-1 (or the pseudogene TRBV3-2), the J gene TRBJ1-3; D remains ambiguous. Germline CDR1 is LGHDT and CDR2 is YNNKEL (reference sequence). The CDR3 covers 17 residues. With 0 bases removed from V and 0 bases from J, the gap between germline ends came to 12 bases. In DNA, the CDR3 is TGTGCCAGCAGCCAAGAGCGACTGGCCCACTCTGGAAACACCATATATTTT. It encodes CASSQERLAHSGNTIYF.

The gene calls are TRBV18 and TRBJ1-3; D call uncertain. Trimming took off 2 bases at V and 0 bases at J, with 5 bases between the two ends. The germline V gene encodes CDR1 KGHSH and CDR2 LQKENI. This CDR3 has 14 amino acids. The CDR3 sequence: CASSPSSSGNTIYF. Written as DNA, the CDR3 is TGTGCCAGCTCACCATCGAGCTCTGGAAACACCATATATTTT.

The chain recombines TRBV2 with TRBJ2-2, with 10 bases aligning to TRBD1. Germline assignment: CDR1 SNHLY and CDR2 FYNNEI. V lost 5 bases and J lost 5; bases outside the gene matches: 5. The CDR3 is made up of 15 amino acids. This chain's CDR3 is CASSPSDRGTGELFF. The CDR3 DNA follows: TGTGCCAGCAGTCCCTCGGACAGGGGGACCGGGGAGCTGTTTTTT.

J is TRBJ2-6 and V is TRBV5-1, with D unclear. The CDR3 totals 16 residues. The V and J ends lost 0 bases and 2 bases respectively, with 9 bases between them. In germline, CDR1 is SGHRS, CDR2 YFSETQ. The CDR3 DNA sequence: TGCGCCAGCAGCTTGGTGGGCAGCACTGGGGCCAACGTCCTGACTTTC. The encoded protein is CASSLVGSTGANVLTF.

The gene calls are TRBV27 and TRBJ2-1; 12 bases match TRBD1. The CDR3 is 16 residues long. The junction had 11 bases not matched to a gene; V was cut back by 6 bases and J by 8 bases. Germline V CDR1 and CDR2: MNHEY, SMNVEV (reference sequence). The CDR3 here is CASSRSGTGGKYEQFF. In DNA, the CDR3 is TGTGCCAGCAGCCGAAGCGGGACAGGGGGCAAGTATGAGCAGTTCTTC.

Turning to this clone: The sample holds other DNA sequences that translate to the same CDR3. The chain is built from TRBV9 and TRBJ2-5; TRBD1 agrees at 8 bases. There are 15 residues in the CDR3. Germline V gene data show CDR1 as SGDLS and CDR2 as YYNGEE. Trimming took 0 bases from V and 3 from J; bases not matched to a gene: 4. CDR3 amino acids: CASSVDQGAKETQYF. The CDR3, as DNA: TGTGCCAGCAGCGTAGACCAGGGGGCAAAAGAGACCCAGTACTTC.

The chain combines TRBV18 with TRBJ1-2; maybe TRBD1 (5 bases). Germline assignment: CDR1 KGHSH and CDR2 LQKENI. V was pared by 5 bases and J by 1 base, with 17 bases between. This CDR3 is 16 amino acids long. CDR3 in amino acids: CASSSSAGIHNYGYTF. DNA of the CDR3: TGTGCCAGCTCATCATCCGCAGGGATCCATAACTATGGCTACACCTTC. Supplemented by reference TRBV18 and TRBJ1-2, the full variable domain reads NAGVMQNPRHLVRRRGQEARLRCSPMKGHSHVYWYRQLPEEGLKFMVYLQKENIIDESGMPKERFSAEFPKEGPSILRIQQVVRGDSAAYFCASSSSAGIHNYGYTFGSGTRLTVV.

This sequence joins TRBV5-1 and TRBJ2-7; TRBD2 aligns across 14 bases. Germline lookup yields CDR1 SGHRS and CDR2 YFSETQ. Trimming cost V 4 bases and J 7 bases; bases outside gene matches: 13. CDR3 length equals 17 residues. CDR3 protein: CASSPPGLAGADGEQYF. The CDR3 DNA reads as TGCGCCAGCAGCCCCCCGGGACTAGCGGGAGCGGATGGGGAGCAGTACTTC.